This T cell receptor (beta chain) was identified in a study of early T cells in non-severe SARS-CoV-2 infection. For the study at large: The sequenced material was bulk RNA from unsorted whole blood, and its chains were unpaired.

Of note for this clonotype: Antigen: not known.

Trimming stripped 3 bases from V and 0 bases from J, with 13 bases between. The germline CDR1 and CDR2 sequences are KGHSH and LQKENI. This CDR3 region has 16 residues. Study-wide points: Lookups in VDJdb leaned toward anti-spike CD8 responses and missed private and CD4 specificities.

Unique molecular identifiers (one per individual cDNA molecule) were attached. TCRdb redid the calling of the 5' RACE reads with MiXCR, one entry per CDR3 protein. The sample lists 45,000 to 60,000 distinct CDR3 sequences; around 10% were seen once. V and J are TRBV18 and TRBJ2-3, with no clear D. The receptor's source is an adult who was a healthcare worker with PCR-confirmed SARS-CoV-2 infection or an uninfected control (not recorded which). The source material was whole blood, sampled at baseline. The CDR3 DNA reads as TGTGCCAGCTCACCGCTGGGCGGAACTAGCACAGATACGCAGTATTTT. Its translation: CASSPLGGTSTDTQYF. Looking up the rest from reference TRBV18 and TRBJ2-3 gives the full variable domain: NAGVMQNPRHLVRRRGQEARLRCSPMKGHSHVYWYRQLPEEGLKFMVYLQKENIIDESGMPKERFSAEFPKEGPSILRIQQVVRGDSAAYFCASSPLGGTSTDTQYFGPGTRLTVL.